The sequence of this T cell receptor (beta chain) was determined in a study of molecular identifiers for immune sequencing clone quantification. The CDR3 spans 17 residues. CDR1 and CDR2 from the germline V gene are MNHEY and SVGAGI. MiXCR was run by TCRdb on the PCR reads, yielding one entry per CDR3 protein. The sample includes 85,000 to 130,000 distinct CDR3 sequences, over 30% of them seen just once. This clonotype was seen only a few times. A junction boundary mismatches the germline segment, possibly from a read error. The sample taken for sequencing was naive CD8+ T cells from blood, with Jurkat cell RNA spiked in. Subset denoted: FACS-sorted CD8+CD4-CCR7+CD45RA+ naive T cells. The TCR comes from a human donor in good health. Some libraries in this study had Jurkat cell RNA spiked in. The chain is built from TRBV6-5 and TRBJ2-2, with D perhaps matching TRBD2 (5 bases). The DNA of the CDR3 is TGTGCCGGCAGTTACTCTATCGGTAGCGCGAACACCGGGGAGCTGTTTTTT. Its translation: CAGSYSIGSANTGELFF.